The entry below describes one TCR beta chain. This entry is derived from a study of T cells after yellow fever vaccination. Findings of the study overall: The study re-detected most primary-vaccination clones after the booster (about 95% CD4, almost 90% CD8). Weaker overall was a secondary response that nonetheless peaked faster, on day 5 versus 15. Abundant bulk-derived clonotypes could contaminate FACS-sorted repertoires.

Germline V gene sequence: CDR1 LGHNT, CDR2 FRNRAP. The CDR3 is 14 residues long. Trimming pared 3 bases from V and 1 base from J, leaving 10 bases between. It was through 5'RACE template switching that TCR cDNA was made, with a universal primer site and UMIs added. One entry per CDR3 protein results from TCRdb running MiXCR on the 5' RACE reads. The repertoire holds around 60,000 distinct CDR3 sequences, with approximately 5.5% as singletons. This sample comprised PBMCs, either bulk or a sorted T-cell subset (CD4+, CD8+, memory, or dextramer-sorted; not recorded which), obtained on the day of the yellow fever booster vaccination. The sequence derives from a man aged 18 to 29 who received the YFV17D yellow fever vaccine. V is TRBV12-5 and J is TRBJ2-7; D might be TRBD2 (6 bases). CDR3 protein: CASGFFGGSYEQYF. The CDR3 nucleotides read TGTGCTAGTGGTTTTTTTGGGGGGTCCTACGAGCAGTACTTC.